The present TCR beta chain was sequenced within a study of blood T cell repertoires in COVID-19. The wider study: Both acute and convalescent COVID-19 samples were obtained from the United States, Italy and Spain. From T cells, B-cell-depleted T cells, or PBMCs came the material, which was cDNA or gDNA.

Germline loops: CDR1 MGHDK, CDR2 SYGVNS. V dropped 5 bases and J dropped 0 bases, with 9 bases sitting between them. This CDR3 comprises 14 residues. In the original analysis: The authors estimated nucleated cell counts from reference gene primer amplification. The protocol was immunoSEQ multiplex PCR, while the TCRdb copy is restricted to in-frame clones and leaves out a portion. V and J calls and clone size are as listed in that table; D and trimming were resolved from the DNA. The table shows 75,000 to 95,000 clones, with 80% to 85% occurring only once. This clone was seen a single time. The TCR originated in a man aged 55-75 years with acute or convalescent COVID-19. J is TRBJ2-3 and V is TRBV25-1, with D possibly being TRBD1 (6 bases). Material for sequencing was peripheral blood. CDR3 protein: CASSRDRSTDTQYF. The CDR3 DNA is TGTGCCAGCAGTCGAGACAGGAGCACAGATACGCAGTATTTT.